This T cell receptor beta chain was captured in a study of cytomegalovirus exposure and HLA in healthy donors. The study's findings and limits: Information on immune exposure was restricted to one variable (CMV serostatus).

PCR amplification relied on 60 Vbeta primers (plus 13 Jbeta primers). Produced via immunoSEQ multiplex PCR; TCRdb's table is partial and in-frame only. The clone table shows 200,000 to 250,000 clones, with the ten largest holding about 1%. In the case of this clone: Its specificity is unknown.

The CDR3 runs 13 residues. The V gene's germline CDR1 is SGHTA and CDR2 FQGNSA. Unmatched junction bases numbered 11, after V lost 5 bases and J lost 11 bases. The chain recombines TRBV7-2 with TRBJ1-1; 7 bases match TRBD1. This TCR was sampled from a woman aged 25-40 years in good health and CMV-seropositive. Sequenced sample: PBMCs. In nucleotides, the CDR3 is TGTGCCAGCAGCCGCGACAGGGAAGGTGAGGCTTTCTTT. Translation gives CASSRDREGEAFF.